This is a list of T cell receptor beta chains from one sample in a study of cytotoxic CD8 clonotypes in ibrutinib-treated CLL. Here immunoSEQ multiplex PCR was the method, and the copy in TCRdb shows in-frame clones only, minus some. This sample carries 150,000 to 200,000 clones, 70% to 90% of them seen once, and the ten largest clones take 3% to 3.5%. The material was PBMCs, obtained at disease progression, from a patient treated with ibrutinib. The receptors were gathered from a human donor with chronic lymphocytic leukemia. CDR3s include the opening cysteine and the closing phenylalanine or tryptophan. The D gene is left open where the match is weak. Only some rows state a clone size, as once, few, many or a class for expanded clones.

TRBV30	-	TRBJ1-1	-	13	TGTGCCTGGGGTAAGGGTATGAACACTGAAGCTTTCTTT	CAWGKGMNTEAFF
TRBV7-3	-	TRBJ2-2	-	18	TGTGCCAGCAGCTTAGGGCAAAGGGGCGTTGGGACTCCCGCGGAGCTGTTTTTT	CASSLGQRGVGTPAELFF
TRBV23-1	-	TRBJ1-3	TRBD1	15	TGCGCCACCTATACCGGACAGGCCTCTGGAAACACCATATATTTT	CATYTGQASGNTIYF
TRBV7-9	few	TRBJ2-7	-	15	TGTGCCAGCAGCTTGGAGGGGACAAGGTCGGGGGAGCAGTACTTC	CASSLEGTRSGEQYF
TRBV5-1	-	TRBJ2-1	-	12	TGCGCCAGCAGCCCCTGGGGGAATGAGCAGTTCTTC	CASSPWGNEQFF
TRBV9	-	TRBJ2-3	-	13	TGTGCCAGCAGTGGGGTCTGGAGAGATACGCAGTATTTT	CASSGVWRDTQYF
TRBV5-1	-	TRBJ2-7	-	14	TGCGCCAGCAGCTTAGACGCTAACTCCTACGAGCAGTACTTC	CASSLDANSYEQYF
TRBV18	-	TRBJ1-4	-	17	TGTGCCAGCTCACCATCGGAAGGGGCGTGGCGGGGTGAAAAACTGTTTTTT	CASSPSEGAWRGEKLFF
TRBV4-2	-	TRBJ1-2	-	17	TGTGCCAGCAGCCAAGATATCTCAGGGCGCGAAAACTATGGCTACACCTTC	CASSQDISGRENYGYTF
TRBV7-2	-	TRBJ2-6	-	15	TGTGCCAGCAGCCCCTCGGGGGCCGGGGCCAACGTCCTGACTTTC	CASSPSGAGANVLTF
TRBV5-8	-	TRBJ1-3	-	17	TGTGCCAGCAGCGGGGGGGCGGGACTCCGCTCTGGAAACACCATATATTTT	CASSGGAGLRSGNTIYF
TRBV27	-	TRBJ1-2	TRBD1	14	TGTGCCAGCAGTTTACAGGGGGTCAGCGGCGGCTACACCTTC	CASSLQGVSGGYTF
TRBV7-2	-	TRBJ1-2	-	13	TGTGCCAGCGGGGCAGTTACCGACTCGGGCTACACCTTC	CASGAVTDSGYTF
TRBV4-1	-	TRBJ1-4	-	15	TGCGCCAGCAGCCAAGAGACGGCCTTCGGAGAAAAACTGTTTTTT	CASSQETAFGEKLFF
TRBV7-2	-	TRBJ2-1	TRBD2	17	TGTGCCAGCAGCTTAGCGAGACTAGCGGTTTCCTACAATGAGCAGTTCTTC	CASSLARLAVSYNEQFF
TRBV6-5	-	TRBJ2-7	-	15	TGTGCCAGCAGTTACGGCCAGGCGGCGGACTACGAGCAGTACTTC	CASSYGQAADYEQYF
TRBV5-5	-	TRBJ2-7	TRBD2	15	TGTGCCAGCAGCTTCGCGGGACTAGCGAGAGCAGGGCAGTACTTC	CASSFAGLARAGQYF
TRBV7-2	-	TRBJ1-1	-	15	TGTGCCAGCAGCTTAGCGCCAGGGGTTGCCACTGAAGCTTTCTTT	CASSLAPGVATEAFF
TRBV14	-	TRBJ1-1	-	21	TGTGCCAGCAGCCAAGTCGGTTTTTTTCGACCGGGCAGGGCTTTGAACACTGAAGCTTTCTTT	CASSQVGFFRPGRALNTEAFF
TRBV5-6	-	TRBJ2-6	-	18	TGTGCCAGCAGCTTTGGTTGGTCAGGGAATGGTGGGGCCAACGTCCTGACTTTC	CASSFGWSGNGGANVLTF
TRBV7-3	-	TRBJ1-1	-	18	TGTGCCAGCAGCCCCCCCCACTGTAGGGGGGGCAGGGAGACTGAAGCTTTCTTT	CASSPPHCRGGRETEAFF
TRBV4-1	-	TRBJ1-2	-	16	TGCGCCAGCAGCCAAGGGGAGGGGGTGGTTTTTTATGGCTACACCTTC	CASSQGEGVVFYGYTF
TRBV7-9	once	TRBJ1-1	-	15	TGTGCCAGCAGCTTTTCCTTCGGACAGAACACTGAAGCTTTCTTT	CASSFSFGQNTEAFF
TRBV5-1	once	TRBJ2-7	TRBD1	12	TGCGCCAGCAGCCTGACAGGGAGCGAGCAGTACTTC	CASSLTGSEQYF
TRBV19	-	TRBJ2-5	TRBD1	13	TGTGCCAGTAGTACAGACAGGGAAGAGACCCAGTACTTC	CASSTDREETQYF
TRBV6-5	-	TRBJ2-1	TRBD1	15	TGTGCCAGCAGCCGAGGACAGGGAGCCTACAATGAGCAGTTCTTC	CASSRGQGAYNEQFF
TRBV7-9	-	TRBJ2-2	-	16	TGTGCCAGCAGACGCCCGATGGTGGCGGACACCGGGGAGCTGTTTTTT	CASRRPMVADTGELFF
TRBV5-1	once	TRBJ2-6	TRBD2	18	TGCGCCAGCAGCTCTTCGGCTAGCGGGAGAACTGGGGCCAACGTCCTGACTTTC	CASSSSASGRTGANVLTF
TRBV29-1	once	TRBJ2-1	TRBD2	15	TGCAGCGTTGAAGACCCTAGCGGCTATGACAATGAGCAGTTCTTC	CSVEDPSGYDNEQFF
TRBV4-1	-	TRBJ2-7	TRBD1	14	TGCGCCAGCAGCCACCCGGGACAGGCCACGGGGCAGTACTTC	CASSHPGQATGQYF
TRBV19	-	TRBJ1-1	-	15	TGTGCCAGTAGCCGCTTGCAGGCAGGGAAGATGGAAGCTTTCTTT	CASSRLQAGKMEAFF
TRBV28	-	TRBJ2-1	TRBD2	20	TGTGCCAGCAGTTTAAGCCCCCGGCAGCGGGAGGAGATCGGCCACAATGAGCAGTTCTTC	CASSLSPRQREEIGHNEQFF
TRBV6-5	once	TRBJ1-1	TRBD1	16	TGTGCCAGCAGTTCGGAGCGACAGGGGAAGAACACTGAAGCTTTCTTT	CASSSERQGKNTEAFF
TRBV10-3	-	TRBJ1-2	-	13	TGTGCCATCCGAACCGTCTCTAACTATGGCTACACCTTC	CAIRTVSNYGYTF
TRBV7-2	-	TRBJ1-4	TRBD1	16	TGTGCCAGCAGCTTGTCCTCAGGGGGTCCTAATGAAAAACTGTTTTTT	CASSLSSGGPNEKLFF
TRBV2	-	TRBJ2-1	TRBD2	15	TGTGCCAGCAGTGAAGGCTGGCGGGAGTATAATGAGCAGTTCTTC	CASSEGWREYNEQFF
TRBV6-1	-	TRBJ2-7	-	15	TGTGCCAGCAGAATTCAGACTCAGGGGTCCTACGAGCAGTACTTC	CASRIQTQGSYEQYF
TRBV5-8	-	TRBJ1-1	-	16	TGTGCCAGCAGCTTGCGGGTATCGGGGCTTCGAACTGAAGCTTTCTTT	CASSLRVSGLRTEAFF
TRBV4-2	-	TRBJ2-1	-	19	TGTGCCAGCAGCCAAGATTATTTAGTGGGAGTGGACCCCTACAATGAGCAGTTCTTC	CASSQDYLVGVDPYNEQFF
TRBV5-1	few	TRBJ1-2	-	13	TGCGCCAGCAGCTTGGAGGGGAGCTCTGGCTACACCTTC	CASSLEGSSGYTF
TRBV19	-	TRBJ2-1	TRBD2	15	TGTGCCAGTAGTTTGTTATGGCGGGAGGACAATGAGCAGTTCTTC	CASSLLWREDNEQFF
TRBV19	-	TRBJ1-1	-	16	TGTGCCAGTAGTATAAAGGGGGTTATGTGGGGCACTGAAGCTTTCTTT	CASSIKGVMWGTEAFF
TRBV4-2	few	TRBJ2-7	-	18	TGTGCCAGCAGCCAAGACGAGGCCAGGCAGCACCTAGCCTACGAGCAGTACTTC	CASSQDEARQHLAYEQYF
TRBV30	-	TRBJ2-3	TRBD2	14	TGTGCCTGGAGTATAGCGGGGGGGGTCGATACGCAGTATTTT	CAWSIAGGVDTQYF
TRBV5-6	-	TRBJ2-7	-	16	TGTGCCAGCAGCTTGCTGGCAGGAACGATTTCCTACGAGCAGTACTTC	CASSLLAGTISYEQYF
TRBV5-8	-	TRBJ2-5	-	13	TGTGCCAGCAGCTTTAGACTACAAGAGACCCAGTACTTC	CASSFRLQETQYF
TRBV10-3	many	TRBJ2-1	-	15	TGTGCCATCAGTGAATCCGGACAGCAATTTAATGAGCAGTTCTTC	CAISESGQQFNEQFF
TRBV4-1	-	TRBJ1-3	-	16	TGCGCCAGCAGCCAATCCCCCGAGGGGCTCATGGACACCATATATTTT	CASSQSPEGLMDTIYF
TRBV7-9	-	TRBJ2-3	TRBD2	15	TGTGCCAGCAGCTTACCTAGCGGGGATTCAGATACGCAGTATTTT	CASSLPSGDSDTQYF
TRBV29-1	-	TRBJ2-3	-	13	TGCAGCGTTGAGGGGGCGCTTGCAGATACGCAGTATTTT	CSVEGALADTQYF
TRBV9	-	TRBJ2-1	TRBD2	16	TGTGCCAGCAGCGTAGTGGCGGGAGGGCCTTTACATGAGCAGTTCTTC	CASSVVAGGPLHEQFF
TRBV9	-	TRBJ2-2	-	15	TGTGCCAGCAGCGTATCCTACAAGAACACCGGGGAGCTGTTTTTT	CASSVSYKNTGELFF
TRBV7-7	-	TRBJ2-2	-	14	TGTGCCACCAAGACTGACCCCAACACCGGGGAGCTGTTTTTT	CATKTDPNTGELFF
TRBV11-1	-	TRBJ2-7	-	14	TGTGCCAGCAGCTTCGGGCTGTCGGACTACGAGCAGTACTTC	CASSFGLSDYEQYF
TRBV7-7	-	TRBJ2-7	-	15	TGTGCCAGCAGCACAACGAGGGTTGGGATCTACGAGCAGTACTTC	CASSTTRVGIYEQYF
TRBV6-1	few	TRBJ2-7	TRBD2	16	TGTGCCAGCAGTGGGGGGACTAGCGGGAGGAGGTACGAGCAGTACTTC	CASSGGTSGRRYEQYF
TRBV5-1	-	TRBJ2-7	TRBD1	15	TGCGCCAGCAGCTTGGTGGGGGACAGGGCCGCGGGGCAGTACTTC	CASSLVGDRAAGQYF
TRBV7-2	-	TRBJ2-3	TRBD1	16	TGTGCCAGCAGCTTAGAACGGGACAGGGGGCTTGATACGCAGTATTTT	CASSLERDRGLDTQYF
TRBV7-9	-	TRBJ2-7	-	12	TGTGCCAGCAGCTTAGACTACTACGAGCAGTACTTC	CASSLDYYEQYF